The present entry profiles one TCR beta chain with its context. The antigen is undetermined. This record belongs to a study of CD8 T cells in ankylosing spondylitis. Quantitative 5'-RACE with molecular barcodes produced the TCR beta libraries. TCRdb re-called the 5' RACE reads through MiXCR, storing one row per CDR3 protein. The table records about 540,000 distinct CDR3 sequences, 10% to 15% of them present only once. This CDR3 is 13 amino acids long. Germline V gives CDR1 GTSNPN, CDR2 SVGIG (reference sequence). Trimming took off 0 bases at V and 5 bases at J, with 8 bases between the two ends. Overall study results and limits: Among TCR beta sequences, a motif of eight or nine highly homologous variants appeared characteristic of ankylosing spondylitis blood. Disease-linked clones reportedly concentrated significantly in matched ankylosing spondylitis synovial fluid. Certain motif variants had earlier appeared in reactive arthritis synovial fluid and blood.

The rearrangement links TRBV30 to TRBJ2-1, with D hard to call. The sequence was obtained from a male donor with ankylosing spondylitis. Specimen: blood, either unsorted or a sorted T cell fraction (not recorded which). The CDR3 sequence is CAWSVGLNNEQFF. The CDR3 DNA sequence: TGTGCCTGGAGTGTAGGTCTAAACAATGAGCAGTTCTTC.